The source of this T cell receptor beta chain is a study of blood T cells in healthy people across ages. CDR1 MNHNS and CDR2 SASEGT come from the germline V gene. Between the trimmed V and J ends, which lost 2 bases and 7 bases, there was a span of 15 bases. The CDR3 runs 14 residues. With regard to this clonotype: What it recognizes is unknown.

Study findings and constraints: The long-lived group displayed more naive CD4+ cells, plus higher diversity, than the aged donors did.

The second PCR ran about 6 to 11 cycles with a sample-barcoded 5' primer and J-beta primers. Every cDNA molecule carried a tag from a template-switch adaptor bearing 12 random nucleotides. Each CDR3 protein is one row after TCRdb ran MiXCR on the 5' RACE reads. The sample holds around 1,000,000 distinct CDR3 sequences, under 40% seen once. The material sequenced was blood. This TCR was recovered from a man between 18 and 35 years old in good health. The chain recombines TRBV6-1 with TRBJ2-7; TRBD1 is a possible D gene (5 bases). The CDR3 sequence is CASSERDSLWEQYF. In nucleotides, the CDR3 is TGTGCCAGCAGTGAACGAGACAGCCTTTGGGAGCAGTACTTC.